The entry that follows covers one T cell receptor (beta chain) sequence. What it binds is not known. The PCR was carried out with 60 Vbeta primers and 13 Jbeta primers. Sequencing used immunoSEQ multiplex PCR; TCRdb keeps in-frame clones, though not all of them. This table holds some 120,000 clones, approximately 85% found once. This record comes from a study of cytomegalovirus exposure and HLA in healthy donors. Across the whole study: Most genotyped donors, 75% to 85% of 350 to 500, had Caucasian-associated genetic ancestry. General observations from the study: Previous analysis showed most TCR beta V segments were productive about 87% or about 30% of the time.

The sequencing sample was made of PBMCs. The sequence derives from a young woman in good health and CMV-seropositive.

CDR3 coding DNA: TGTGCCAGCAGTGAATACAGGGGTGTCCCTGAAGCTTTCTTT. Translated: CASSEYRGVPEAFF. V is TRBV6-1 and J is TRBJ1-1; TRBD1 matches 7 bases. Per germline, CDR1 MNHNS and CDR2 SASEGT. With 2 bases clipped from V and 6 bases from J, the junction kept 6 bases outside the gene matches. The length of the CDR3 is 14 residues.